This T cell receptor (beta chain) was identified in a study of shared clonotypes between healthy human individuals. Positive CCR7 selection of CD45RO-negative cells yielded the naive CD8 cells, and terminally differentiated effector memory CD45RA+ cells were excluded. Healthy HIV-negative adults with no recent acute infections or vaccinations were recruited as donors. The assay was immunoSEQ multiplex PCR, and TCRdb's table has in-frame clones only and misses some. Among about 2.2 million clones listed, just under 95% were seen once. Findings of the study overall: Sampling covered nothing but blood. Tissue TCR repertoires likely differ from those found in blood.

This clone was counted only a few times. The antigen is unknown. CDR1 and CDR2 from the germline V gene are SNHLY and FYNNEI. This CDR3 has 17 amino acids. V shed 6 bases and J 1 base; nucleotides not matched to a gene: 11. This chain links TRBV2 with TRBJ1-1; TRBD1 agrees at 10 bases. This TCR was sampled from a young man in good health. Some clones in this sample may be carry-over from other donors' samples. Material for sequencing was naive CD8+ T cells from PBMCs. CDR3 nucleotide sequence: TGTGCCAGCAGCTACAGGGACAGGGGACATCCGAACACTGAAGCTTTCTTT. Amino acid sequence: CASSYRDRGHPNTEAFF.